These 15 T cell receptor beta chains originate from one sample sequenced in a study of blood T cells in healthy people across ages. A second PCR, run for roughly 6 to 11 cycles, used a sample-barcoded 5' primer plus a J-beta primer mix. TCRdb called the 5' RACE reads again in MiXCR, with one record for every CDR3 protein. The data hold hundreds of thousands of distinct CDR3 sequences, with roughly 21% observed a single time. The sample taken for sequencing was blood. The receptors shown here come from a man aged 70 or older in good health.

This chain joins TRBV5-4 and TRBJ2-3; D could derive from TRBD1 or TRBD2 (5 bases each). Germline CDR1 SGHNT, CDR2 YYREEE (reference sequence). V lost 4 bases and J lost 4, with 22 bases in between. The CDR3 consists of 17 residues. The CDR3 DNA is TGTGCCAGCAGCCGGCGTACCGGGACCCTTAAGGCAGATACGCAGTATTTT. Translating it yields CASSRRTGTLKADTQYF.

There are many counts of this clonotype. The genes are TRBV6-5 and TRBJ1-1; no firm D call. Trimming stripped 0 bases from V and 1 base from J, with 3 bases between. Per the germline V gene, CDR1 is MNHEY and CDR2 is SVGAGI. The CDR3 spans 13 residues. CDR3 amino acids: CASSYSRNTEAFF. Written as DNA, the CDR3 is TGTGCCAGCAGTTACTCGAGGAACACTGAAGCTTTCTTT.

This clonotype was seen a handful of times. One end of the junction is discordant with germline, which a read error may explain. V gene TRBV10-2 combines with J gene TRBJ2-5; D might be TRBD2 (5 bases). The CDR3 is made up of 13 amino acids. Germline CDR1 reads WSHSY; CDR2 reads SAAADI. CDR3 nucleotide sequence: TGCGCCACCAAAAGCGGCACCCAAGGGACCCAGTACTTC. The encoded protein is CATKSGTQGTQYF.

In its sample, this clonotype was seen a few times. The genes are TRBV10-3 and TRBJ2-5; perhaps TRBD1 as D (6 bases). Germline lookup yields CDR1 ENHRY and CDR2 SYGVKD. This CDR3 contains 12 residues. Deletions cut 5 bases from V and 5 bases from J, with 9 bases between. The DNA of the CDR3 is TGTGCCATCAGTCAGGGGTGGGAGACCCAGTACTTC. The encoded protein is CAISQGWETQYF.

This clonotype has more than one count but fewer than ten. The chain couples TRBV20-1 to TRBJ1-2, with TRBD1 identical over 7 bases. Germline V gene data show CDR1 as DFQATT and CDR2 as SNEGSKA (reference sequence). J lost 4 bases, V lost 6 bases, and 11 bases had no gene match. This CDR3 region has 14 residues. The CDR3, as DNA: TGCAGTGCCCCGAAGGAGGGGGCGGGCTATGGCTACACCTTC. Translating it yields CSAPKEGAGYGYTF.

The table lists this clonotype with many counts. The chain links TRBV5-6 to TRBJ1-4; D not certain. The germline gives CDR1 SGHDT, CDR2 YYEEEE. The CDR3 length is 12 residues. Trimming cost V 2 bases and J 5 bases, with 4 bases left between them. The DNA for the CDR3 is TGTGCCAGCAGCTTCGGAAATGAAAAACTGTTTTTT. Translated, it gives CASSFGNEKLFF.

The chain recombines TRBV7-8 with TRBJ1-1; tentative D call: TRBD1 (6 bases). Trimming cost V 4 bases and J 8 bases, with 20 bases left between them. Germline-derived CDR1 and CDR2 are SGHVS and FQNEAQ. The CDR3 consists of 15 residues. This CDR3 is CASSSRGSGSAEAFF. DNA of the CDR3: TGTGCCAGCAGCTCTAGGGGGTCGGGTTCGGCCGAAGCTTTCTTT.

This clonotype was recorded a few times. The chain links TRBV2 to TRBJ1-3; D ambiguous. V lost 8 bases, J lost 5 bases, and 10 bases lay in between. CDR3 size: 12 residues. CDR1 and CDR2 from the germline V gene are SNHLY and FYNNEI. The CDR3 reads CASVRDRNTIYF. DNA for the CDR3: TGTGCCAGCGTCCGGGATCGAAACACCATATATTTT.

In this sample, this clonotype turned up many times. CDR3 nucleotide sequence: TGTGCCAGCAGCCAGGGACTAGCGGGAGATGAGCAGTTCTTC. As protein: CASSQGLAGDEQFF. The chain uses TRBV3-1 and TRBJ2-5, with TRBD2 matching over 14 bases. The end of the DNA is better explained by TRBJ2-1, so the J call may be wrong. The CDR3 runs 14 residues. The germline V gene encodes CDR1 LGHDT and CDR2 YNNKEL (reference sequence).

This clonotype appeared a few times. The chain recombines TRBV9 with TRBJ2-5; D is possibly TRBD1 (6 bases). CDR3 length: 14 amino acids. Trimming cost V 4 bases and J 4 bases, with 14 bases left between them. Per germline, CDR1 SGDLS and CDR2 YYNGEE. The CDR3, as DNA: TGTGCCAGCAGCAGGGACACGTCACTAGAGACCCAGTACTTC. It is translated as CASSRDTSLETQYF.

This clonotype occurred a few times. V gene TRBV2 combines with J gene TRBJ2-3; D gene uncertain. The length of the CDR3 is 12 residues. In germline, CDR1 is SNHLY, CDR2 FYNNEI. With 3 bases removed from V and 4 bases from J, the gap between germline ends came to 5 bases. CDR3 DNA sequence: TGTGCCAGCAGTGATTTGGCAGATACGCAGTATTTT. As protein: CASSDLADTQYF. Drawing the rest from reference TRBV2 and TRBJ2-3, the complete variable domain is EPEVTQTPSHQVTQMGQEVILRCVPISNHLYFYWYRQILGQKVEFLVSFYNNEISEKSEIFDDQFSVERPDGSNFTLKIRSTKLEDSAMYFCASSDLADTQYFGPGTRLTVL.

The table lists this clonotype with a few counts. The rearrangement uses TRBV4-3 and TRBJ2-3; D is uncertain. CDR1 and CDR2 from the germline V gene are LGHNA and YSLEER. V lost 2 bases and J 2 bases, leaving 17 bases between the germline ends. CDR3 size: 17 residues. The DNA for the CDR3 is TGCGCCAGCAGCCAATCCCCCGGTTCGCAGTCCACAGATACGCAGTATTTT. Protein sequence: CASSQSPGSQSTDTQYF.

There are a few counts of this clonotype. The chain employs TRBV9 and TRBJ1-2; the D is unclear. The V end was cut by 0 bases, the J end by 4 bases, with 7 bases between. Germline CDR1 and CDR2: SGDLS and YYNGEE. The length of the CDR3 is 13 residues. CDR3 region: CASSVAGVYGYTF. The CDR3 nucleotides are TGTGCCAGCAGCGTAGCCGGGGTCTATGGCTACACCTTC. The full variable domain, with the rest looked up from reference TRBV9 and TRBJ1-2, is DSGVTQTPKHLITATGQRVTLRCSPRSGDLSVYWYQQSLDQGLQFLIQYYNGEERAKGNILERFSAQQFPDLHSELNLSSLELGDSALYFCASSVAGVYGYTFGSGTRLTVV.

This clonotype was seen a handful of times. The J gene is TRBJ1-4, the V gene TRBV28; 8 bases are a match to TRBD1. Per germline, CDR1 MDHEN and CDR2 SYDVKM. This CDR3 contains 14 residues. The ends lost 8 bases at V and 7 bases at J; junction bases unmatched: 9. The CDR3 nucleotides are TGTGCCAGCCAAACCGGACAGGGACGTGAAAAACTGTTTTTT. It specifies CASQTGQGREKLFF.

The chain combines TRBV4-1 with TRBJ2-1, with unresolved D. CDR3 length equals 15 residues. Germline CDR1 and CDR2: MGHRA and YSYEKL. V was cut by 1 base and J by 7 bases, with 14 bases left in between. The CDR3 DNA follows: TGCGCCAGCAGCCAAGTCGAGCGAACCCCTAATGAGCAGTTCTTC. Amino acids: CASSQVERTPNEQFF.